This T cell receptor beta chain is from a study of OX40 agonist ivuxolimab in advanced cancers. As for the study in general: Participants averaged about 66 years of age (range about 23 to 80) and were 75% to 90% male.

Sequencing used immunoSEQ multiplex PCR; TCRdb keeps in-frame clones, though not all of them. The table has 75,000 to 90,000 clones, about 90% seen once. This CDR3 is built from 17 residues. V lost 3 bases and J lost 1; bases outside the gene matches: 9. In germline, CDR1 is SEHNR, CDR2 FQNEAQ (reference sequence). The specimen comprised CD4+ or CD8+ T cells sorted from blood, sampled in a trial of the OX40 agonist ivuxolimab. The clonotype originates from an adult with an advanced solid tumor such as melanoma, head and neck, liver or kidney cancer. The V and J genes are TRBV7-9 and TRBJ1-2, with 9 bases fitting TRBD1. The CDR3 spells CASSFPGTGSYNYGYTF. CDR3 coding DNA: TGTGCCAGCAGCTTTCCCGGGACAGGGTCCTATAACTATGGCTACACCTTC.